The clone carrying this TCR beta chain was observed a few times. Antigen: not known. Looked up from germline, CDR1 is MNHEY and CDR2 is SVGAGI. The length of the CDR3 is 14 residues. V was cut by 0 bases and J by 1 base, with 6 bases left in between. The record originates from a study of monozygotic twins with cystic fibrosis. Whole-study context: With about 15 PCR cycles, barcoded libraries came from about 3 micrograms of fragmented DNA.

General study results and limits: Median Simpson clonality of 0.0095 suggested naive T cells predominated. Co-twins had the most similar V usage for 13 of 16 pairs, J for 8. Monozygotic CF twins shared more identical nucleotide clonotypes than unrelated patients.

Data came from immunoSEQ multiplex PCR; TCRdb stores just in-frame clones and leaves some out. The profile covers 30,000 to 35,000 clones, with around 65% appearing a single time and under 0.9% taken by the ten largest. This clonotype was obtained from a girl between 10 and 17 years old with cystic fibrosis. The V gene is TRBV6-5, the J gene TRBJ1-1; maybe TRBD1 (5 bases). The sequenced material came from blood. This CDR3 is CASSYSRGNTEAFF. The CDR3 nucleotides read TGTGCCAGCAGTTACTCTAGGGGGAACACTGAAGCTTTCTTT.